This T cell receptor beta chain was retrieved from a study of shared clonotypes between healthy human individuals. Overall study context: Participating donors consisted of a couple of women and a few men aged 18 to 49.

The ends were cut back, 4 bases at V and 2 bases at J, with 11 bases in the middle. Germline CDR1 and CDR2: LNHDA and SQIVND (reference sequence). The CDR3 loop spans 14 amino acids. Terminally differentiated effector memory CD45RA+ cells were excluded from the naive CD8 cells, which were CD45RO-negative and positively selected for CCR7. The study drew its donors from healthy HIV-negative adults without recent acute infections or vaccinations. Caucasian adults residing in Nashville, Tennessee made up all the donors. Here immunoSEQ multiplex PCR was the method, and the copy in TCRdb shows in-frame clones only, minus some. The sample has around 700,000 clones; about 92% are singletons.

The sequencing sample was made of naive CD8+ T cells sorted from blood. This chain joins TRBV19 and TRBJ1-2; D is uncertain. This receptor was obtained from a man aged 25-45 years in good health. CDR3 region: CASSTWTVNYGYTF. The CDR3 nucleotides read TGTGCCAGTAGTACCTGGACGGTCAACTATGGCTACACCTTC. The whole variable domain, filled in from reference TRBV19 and TRBJ1-2, reads DGGITQSPKYLFRKEGQNVTLSCEQNLNHDAMYWYRQDPGQGLRLIYYSQIVNDFQKGDIAEGYSVSREKKESFPLTVTSAQKNPTAFYLCASSTWTVNYGYTFGSGTRLTVV.